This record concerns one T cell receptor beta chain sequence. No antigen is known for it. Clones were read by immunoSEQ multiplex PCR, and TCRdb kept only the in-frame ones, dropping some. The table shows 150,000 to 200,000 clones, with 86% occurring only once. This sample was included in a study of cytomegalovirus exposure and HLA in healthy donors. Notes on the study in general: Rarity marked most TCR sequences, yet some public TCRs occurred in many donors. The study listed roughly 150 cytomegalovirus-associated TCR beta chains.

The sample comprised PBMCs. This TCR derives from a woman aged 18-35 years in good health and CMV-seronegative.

CDR3 bases: TGTGCCAGCAGTGAAGCTGAAGCGACTAGCGGTAGCCGCCACAATGAGCAGTTCTTC. Translating it yields CASSEAEATSGSRHNEQFF. The gene calls are TRBV2 and TRBJ2-1, with TRBD2 matching over 9 bases. Unmatched junction bases numbered 14, after V lost 0 bases and J lost 5 bases. Germline CDR1 reads SNHLY; CDR2 reads FYNNEI. CDR3 length equals 19 residues.